The TCR beta chain described here comes from a study of cytomegalovirus exposure and HLA in healthy donors. For this clone: What it binds is unknown.

Trimming took off 0 bases at V and 3 bases at J, with 15 bases between the two ends. Germline-derived CDR1 and CDR2 are SGHRS and YFSETQ. The CDR3 sequence is 16 residues long. Study-wide findings and caveats: Per published accounts, TCR beta sequences correctly predicted the HLA-A and HLA-B alleles of most subjects. Cytomegalovirus-associated status was assigned to 164 TCR beta chains.

All the people who gave samples were healthy bone marrow donors. Use of 60 Vbeta and 13 Jbeta primers characterized the PCR. The data were produced by immunoSEQ multiplex PCR, yet TCRdb's version contains in-frame clones alone and is incomplete. The data show approximately 200,000 clones, 75% to 85% seen once. The rearrangement uses TRBV5-1 and TRBJ2-5; D is undetermined. Source material: PBMCs. The clonotype originates from a woman aged 45-65 years in good health and CMV-seropositive. The CDR3 DNA follows: TGCGCCAGCAGCTTGGCCTCGACCCGGCGGAAAGAGACCCAGTACTTC. It specifies CASSLASTRRKETQYF.